This T cell receptor beta chain was captured in a study of cytomegalovirus exposure and HLA in healthy donors. The CDR3 loop spans 15 amino acids. The V end was cut by 5 bases, the J end by 2 bases, with 13 bases between. Germline loops: CDR1 PRHDT, CDR2 FYEKMQ (reference sequence). The PCR was carried out with 60 Vbeta primers and 13 Jbeta primers. Clones were read by immunoSEQ multiplex PCR, and TCRdb kept only the in-frame ones, dropping some. This sample carries approximately 170,000 clones, 70% to 80% of them seen once, and the ten largest clones take just over 2%. The study, taken as a whole, reports: In vitro, three CMV-associated chains proved specific for CMV antigens. Cytomegalovirus status was reportedly diagnosed by the classifier with high specificity and sensitivity.

Worth noting for this clone: Its antigen is unknown.

The rearrangement uses TRBV13 and TRBJ1-3, with D unresolved. The sequenced sample was PBMCs. The clonotype originates from a woman aged 25-40 years in good health and CMV-seropositive. The CDR3 region has the DNA TGTGCCAGCAGCACAAGGACTGGAGCTGGAAACACCATATATTTT. Amino acids: CASSTRTGAGNTIYF.